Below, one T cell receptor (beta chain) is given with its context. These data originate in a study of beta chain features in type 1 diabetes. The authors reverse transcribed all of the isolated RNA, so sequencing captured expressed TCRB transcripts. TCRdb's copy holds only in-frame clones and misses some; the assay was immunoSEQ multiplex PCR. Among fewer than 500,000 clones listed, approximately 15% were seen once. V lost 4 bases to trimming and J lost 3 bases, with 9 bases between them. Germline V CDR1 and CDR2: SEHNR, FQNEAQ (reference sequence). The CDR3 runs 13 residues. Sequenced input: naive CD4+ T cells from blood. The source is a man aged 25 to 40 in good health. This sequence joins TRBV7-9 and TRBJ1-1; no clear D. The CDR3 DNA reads TGTGCCAGCAGCTCCCGACGGGACACTGAAGCTTTCTTT. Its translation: CASSSRRDTEAFF.